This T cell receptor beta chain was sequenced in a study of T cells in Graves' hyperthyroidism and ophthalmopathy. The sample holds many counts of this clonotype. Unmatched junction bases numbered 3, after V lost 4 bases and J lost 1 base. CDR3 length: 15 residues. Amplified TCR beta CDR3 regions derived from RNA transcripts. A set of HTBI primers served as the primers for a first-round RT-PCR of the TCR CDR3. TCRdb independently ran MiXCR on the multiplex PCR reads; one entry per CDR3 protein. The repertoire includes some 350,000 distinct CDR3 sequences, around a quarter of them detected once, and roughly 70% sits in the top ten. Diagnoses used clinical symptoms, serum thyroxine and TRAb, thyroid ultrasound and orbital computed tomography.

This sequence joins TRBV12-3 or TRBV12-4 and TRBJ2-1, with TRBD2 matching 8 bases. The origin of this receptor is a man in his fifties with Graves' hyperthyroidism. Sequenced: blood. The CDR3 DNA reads TGTGCCAGCAGTTACACTAGCGGTTCCTACAATGAGCAGTTCTTC. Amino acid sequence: CASSYTSGSYNEQFF.